Following are 5 T cell receptor beta chains from one sample sequenced in a study of shared clonotypes between healthy human individuals. Sequencing used immunoSEQ multiplex PCR; TCRdb keeps in-frame clones, though not all of them. The sample lists millions of clones, just under 95% seen once, with about 1.1% in the top ten. As defined, naive CD8 cells were CD45RO-negative and positively selected for CCR7, with terminally differentiated effector memory CD45RA+ cells excluded. The sample comprised naive CD8+ T cells sorted from blood. The origin of the receptors is a man aged 18 to 29 in good health.

The rearrangement uses TRBV28 and TRBJ2-3; the D gene is possibly TRBD2 (6 bases). CDR3 size: 11 residues. Germline loops: CDR1 MDHEN, CDR2 SYDVKM. Between the trimmed V and J ends, which lost 8 bases and 5 bases, there was a span of 8 bases. CDR3 sequence (DNA): TGTGCCAGCCCGGGACTAGATACGCAGTATTTT. Translation: CASPGLDTQYF.

This clone was counted ten times or more. The sample holds other DNA sequences that translate to the same CDR3. The rearrangement uses TRBV25-1 and TRBJ1-5; 8 bases match TRBD1. The CDR3 extends over 15 amino acids. The V and J ends lost 4 bases and 2 bases, in that order; junction bases with no gene match: 4. Germline V CDR1 and CDR2: MGHDK, SYGVNS. The CDR3 here is CASSAGQGGNQPQHF. CDR3 nucleotides: TGTGCCAGCAGTGCCGGACAGGGAGGCAATCAGCCCCAGCATTTT.

The chain carries TRBV7-9 and TRBJ2-3; 13 positions match TRBD2. J lost 6 bases, V lost 3 bases, and 6 bases had no gene match. The length of the CDR3 is 16 residues. Per germline, CDR1 SEHNR and CDR2 FQNEAQ (reference sequence). In nucleotides, the CDR3 is TGTGCCAGCAGCTTTATAGGACTAGCGGGGGCCGATACGCAGTATTTT. Translating it yields CASSFIGLAGADTQYF.

The genes are TRBV5-4 and TRBJ1-2; TRBD1 might be the D (5 bases). V gave up 7 bases and J gave up 5 bases, with 18 bases separating them. This CDR3 is 14 amino acids long. Germline V CDR1 and CDR2: SGHNT, YYREEE (reference sequence). CDR3 sequence: CASGRGESFYGYTF. The CDR3 coding sequence is TGTGCCAGCGGGAGAGGGGAATCCTTTTATGGCTACACCTTC.

This sequence joins TRBV7-9 and TRBJ1-2; D is unclear. This CDR3 contains 15 residues. The germline V and J ends were trimmed by 1 base and 1 base, with 10 bases remaining between them. CDR1 SEHNR and CDR2 FQNEAQ come from the germline V gene (reference sequence). The CDR3 DNA reads TGTGCCAGCAGCTTAGTCGGACGGATTAACTATGGCTACACCTTC. Its translation is CASSLVGRINYGYTF.